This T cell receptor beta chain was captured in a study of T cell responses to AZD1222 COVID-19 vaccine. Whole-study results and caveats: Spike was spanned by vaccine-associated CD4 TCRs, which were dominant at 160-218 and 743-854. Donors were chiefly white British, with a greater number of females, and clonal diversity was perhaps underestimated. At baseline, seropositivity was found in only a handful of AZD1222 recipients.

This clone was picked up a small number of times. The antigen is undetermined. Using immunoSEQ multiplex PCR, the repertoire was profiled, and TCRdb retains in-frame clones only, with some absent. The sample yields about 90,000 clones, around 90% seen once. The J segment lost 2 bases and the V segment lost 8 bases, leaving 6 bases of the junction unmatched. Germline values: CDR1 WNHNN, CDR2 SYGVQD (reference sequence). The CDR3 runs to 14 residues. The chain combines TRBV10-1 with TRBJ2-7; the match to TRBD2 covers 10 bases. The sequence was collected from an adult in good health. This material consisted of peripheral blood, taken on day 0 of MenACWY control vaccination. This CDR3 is CASSSGGAPYEQYF. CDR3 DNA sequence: TGCGCCAGCTCTAGCGGGGGCGCTCCCTACGAGCAGTACTTC.